A selection of T cell receptor beta chains follows, all from one sample in a study of control samples from healthy donors and cancer patients. TCRdb's copy holds only in-frame clones and misses some; the assay was immunoSEQ multiplex PCR. The sample shows 100,000 to 150,000 clones, around 92% of them seen only once. Material for sequencing was PBMCs. These receptors all stem from a man older than 75 with head and neck cancer. Each CDR3 is given with its conserved first and last residue. D genes are given only for firm matches. Rows may omit the clone size; those that give it use once, few, many or a size class.

TGTGCCAGCAGCCGCAATTTAGCGGGACCCTACGAGCAGTACTTC CASSRNLAGPYEQYF TRBD2 - TRBJ2-7 TRBV7-2
TGTGCCAGCAGTTACAGCGGGACCTACGAGCAGTACTTC CASSYSGTYEQYF TRBD2 - TRBJ2-7 TRBV6-5
TGTGCCTGGACTCACACGGGGGCTGAGGCTTTCTTT CAWTHTGAEAFF - - TRBJ1-1 TRBV30
TGTGCCAGCAGTGTGGAGGTCGCTGAAGCTTTCTTT CASSVEVAEAFF - few TRBJ1-1 TRBV12-3/TRBV12-4
TGTGCCAGTAGTGAGGGGGCAGGTCAGCCCCAGCATTTT CASSEGAGQPQHF TRBD1 - TRBJ1-5 TRBV19
TGCAGCGTTGCCAGGGGTGTCCAGCAGCCCCAGCATTTT CSVARGVQQPQHF - - TRBJ1-5 TRBV29-1
TGTGCCAGCAGTGAAGGGACAGGGTTTTCGAACCGTCACACCTTC CASSEGTGFSNRHTF TRBD1 - TRBJ1-2 TRBV6-1
TGCGCCAGCAGTGAGGGGGGACTAGCGGGGGCAGGACAGTACTTC CASSEGGLAGAGQYF TRBD2 medium-sized TRBJ2-4 TRBV10-2
TGTGCCAGCAGTAATAACAGGGGGCGGTTGACCCAGTACTTC CASSNNRGRLTQYF TRBD1 - TRBJ2-5 TRBV6-5
TGCGCCAGCAGTGAGTTAAGGGTTGACAATGAGCAGTTCTTC CASSELRVDNEQFF - - TRBJ2-1 TRBV10-1
TGTGCCTGGAGTAATCTGGGACACTACGGGCAGTACTTC CAWSNLGHYGQYF - - TRBJ2-7 TRBV30
TGCGCCAGCAGCCAAGCAGGGGGTTGGACCGGGGAGCTGTTTTTT CASSQAGGWTGELFF TRBD1 - TRBJ2-2 TRBV4-3
TGTGCCAGCAGCCTAGACCTCCGGGGGGAGACCCAGTACTTC CASSLDLRGETQYF - once TRBJ2-5 TRBV11-2
TGTGCCAGCAGGGTGGATTTTAGCACAGATACGCAGTATTTT CASRVDFSTDTQYF - - TRBJ2-3 TRBV2
TGTGCCAGCAGTTATGGCGGGCCTGGAGGGAATGAGCAGTTCTTC CASSYGGPGGNEQFF - - TRBJ2-1 TRBV6-5
TGCAGCGTTGGAGGACTAGCGGGAGGGCCGGGCACCGGGGAGCTGTTTTTT CSVGGLAGGPGTGELFF TRBD2 - TRBJ2-2 TRBV29-1
TGTGCCAGCAGCCAAGACAGCAATCAGCCCCAGCATTTT CASSQDSNQPQHF - - TRBJ1-5 TRBV3-1/TRBV3-2
TGCGCCAGCAGCACGGACAGGGGGCTCGGCACTGAAGCTTTCTTT CASSTDRGLGTEAFF TRBD1 - TRBJ1-1 TRBV5-1
TGTGCCACCAGCAGGGGGACAGGGCGAGCTTTCTTT CATSRGTGRAFF TRBD1 - TRBJ1-1 TRBV15
TGCGCCTCGGGAGCGGGGGTGAACACTGAAGCTTTCTTT CASGAGVNTEAFF - - TRBJ1-1 TRBV5-1
TGTGCCAGCAGCCCGGGGACAGGGGGTGGTTATGGCTACACCTTC CASSPGTGGGYGYTF TRBD1 - TRBJ1-2 TRBV7-6
TGCGCCAGCAGCCTAAGTTTATACATCGGGACAGGAGATGGGTATAGCAATCAGCCCCAGCATTTT CASSLSLYIGTGDGYSNQPQHF TRBD1 - TRBJ1-5 TRBV4-1
TGCGCCAGCACCCCTACCCCCCGAGAGACCCAGTACTTC CASTPTPRETQYF - once TRBJ2-5 TRBV5-1
TGTGCCAGCAGGCCTCAGGGGGGGATCTCCCAGCCCCAGCATTTT CASRPQGGISQPQHF TRBD1 - TRBJ1-5 TRBV6-5
TGTGCCAGCAGCTTCGACAGGGGGTATACTGAAGCTTTCTTT CASSFDRGYTEAFF TRBD1 once TRBJ1-1 TRBV5-4
TGTGCCAGCAGCTTAAACGGCGGGAGGGCTACCGGGGAGCTGTTTTTT CASSLNGGRATGELFF TRBD2 - TRBJ2-2 TRBV7-9
TGTGCCAGCAGCCCAGGACAGGGAAGGTTCGTCTCTGGAAACACCATATATTTT CASSPGQGRFVSGNTIYF TRBD1 - TRBJ1-3 TRBV7-6
TGCGCCAGCAGTTTTGGCGACAGGGGGCTCGGGCAGCCCCAGCATTTT CASSFGDRGLGQPQHF TRBD1 - TRBJ1-5 TRBV5-1
TGTGCCAGCTCACCACTCGGGACAGAGAATGAAAAACTGTTTTTT CASSPLGTENEKLFF TRBD1 - TRBJ1-4 TRBV18
TGTGCCAGCACCGACCTAGCGGGAGATCTAGAGCAGTACTTC CASTDLAGDLEQYF TRBD2 - TRBJ2-7 TRBV6-5
TGCGCCAGCAGCCAAGCTAGGGAAAAACTGTTTTTT CASSQAREKLFF - - TRBJ1-4 TRBV4-3
TGTGCCAGCAGTGGGACTGGGAGGGTCTATGAAAAACTGTTTTTT CASSGTGRVYEKLFF - few TRBJ1-4 TRBV27
TGTGCCAGCTCACCACAACAGCAGATCCAAGAGACCCAGTACTTC CASSPQQQIQETQYF - once TRBJ2-5 TRBV18
TGTGCCAGCAGGCGAGGGTCAGGATGGGGACCTAATCAGCCCCAGCATTTT CASRRGSGWGPNQPQHF - - TRBJ1-5 TRBV27
TGTGCCAGCAGTTATTCGGGACAGGGTTTTAATTCACCCCTCCACTTT CASSYSGQGFNSPLHF TRBD1 - TRBJ1-6 TRBV6-6
TGTGCCAGCAGCCAAGTAGCGGGAGTCGAGACCCAGTACTTC CASSQVAGVETQYF TRBD2 - TRBJ2-5 TRBV3-1/TRBV3-2
TGTGCCAGCAGTTACAGGGCAGGGGGACGCACTGAAGCTTTCTTT CASSYRAGGRTEAFF TRBD1 - TRBJ1-1 TRBV6-2/TRBV6-3
TGTGCCTGGAGTCCCGTCCTAGAGACCCAGTACTTC CAWSPVLETQYF - few TRBJ2-5 TRBV30
TGTGCCAGCAGTCGCGACACCGGGCCTCAGCTCGCTAATGAAAAACTGTTTTTT CASSRDTGPQLANEKLFF - - TRBJ1-4 TRBV6-6
TGTGCCAGCAGCGCCCCGAAGGGAAATAATTCACCCCTCCACTTT CASSAPKGNNSPLHF - - TRBJ1-6 TRBV7-2
TGCAGTGCTAGTCCCAGCGCCCTAGCCAAAAACATTCAGTACTTC CSASPSALAKNIQYF - - TRBJ2-4 TRBV20-1